The clone carrying this T cell receptor (beta chain) was observed at least ten times. The target antigen is unknown. The sample belongs to a study of post-analysis software for immune sequencing data. Looking at the study overall: The disease courses covered relapsing-remitting, secondary progressive and progressive-relapsing multiple sclerosis.

The CDR3 sequence is 13 residues long. Trimming removed 3 bases from V and 2 bases from J, with 8 bases in between. Study-level findings and limits: Patients used several TRBV segments, including TRBV5-6, TRBV5-1 and TRBV20-1, more often than controls. Versus controls, multiple sclerosis patients showed significantly lower diversity (normalized Chao1).

Unique molecular identifiers were present in the TCR beta cDNA libraries. TCRdb itself ran the PCR reads through MiXCR, one entry per CDR3 protein. This sample carries about 820,000 distinct CDR3 sequences, roughly 58% of them seen once, and the ten largest clones take approximately 4.3%. This sequence originates from a girl aged 5-17 years with multiple sclerosis. The rearrangement joins TRBV12-3 or TRBV12-4 to TRBJ2-7; a weak D match, TRBD2 (6 bases). Sequencing was done on a sample of blood. The CDR3 sequence is CASSLTRTYEQYF. The CDR3 DNA sequence: TGTGCCAGCAGTTTGACTAGAACCTACGAGCAGTACTTC.